A single sample gave rise to the 11 T cell receptor beta chains below, sequenced in a study of cytomegalovirus exposure and HLA in healthy donors. PCR amplification relied on 60 Vbeta primers (plus 13 Jbeta primers). Sequencing used immunoSEQ multiplex PCR; TCRdb keeps in-frame clones, though not all of them. The sample records 150,000 to 200,000 clones, approximately 82% being singletons. Sequenced material: PBMCs. Receptor source: a middle-aged woman in good health and CMV-seropositive.

Points on this clone: The junction does not match germline at one end; this may be a read error. CDR3 amino acids: CAGSWAPGIKSYEQYF. In DNA form, the CDR3 reads TGTGCCGGCAGCTGGGCTCCGGGGATCAAATCCTACGAGCAGTACTTC. The J gene is TRBJ2-7, the V gene TRBV5-4, with a weak D call TRBD2 (5 bases). The CDR3 length is 16 residues. The germline V gene encodes CDR1 SGHNT and CDR2 YYREEE (reference sequence).

The rearrangement joins TRBV10-1 to TRBJ2-7, with D possibly being TRBD1 (6 bases). Deletions cut 0 bases from V and 1 base from J, with 25 bases between. The CDR3 totals 20 residues. Germline V CDR1 and CDR2: WNHNN, SYGVQD (reference sequence). The CDR3 sequence: CASSESGTKGERVRSYEQYF. The CDR3 DNA follows: TGCGCCAGCAGTGAGTCAGGTACGAAGGGGGAACGGGTAAGGTCCTACGAGCAGTACTTC.

The chain uses TRBV4-2 and TRBJ2-3, with TRBD2 matching over 11 bases. V dropped 5 bases and J dropped 5; count of bases not matched to a gene: 18. Germline V gene sequence: CDR1 LGHNA, CDR2 YNFKEQ. This CDR3 region has 19 residues. CDR3 in amino acids: CASSMPFIAGGPAEDTQYF. In DNA form, the CDR3 reads TGTGCCAGCAGCATGCCATTTATAGCGGGAGGGCCGGCCGAAGATACGCAGTATTTT.

This clone was counted once. The genes are TRBV28 and TRBJ2-7; TRBD2 agrees at 12 bases. The CDR3 is made up of 17 amino acids. Germline CDR1 and CDR2: MDHEN and SYDVKM. The V segment lost 2 bases and the J segment 2 bases; nucleotides outside the gene matches: 7. Here the CDR3 DNA reads TGTGCCAGCAGTTTACTTGGACTAGCGGGATCCCCCTACGAGCAGTACTTC. It specifies CASSLLGLAGSPYEQYF.

Written as DNA, the CDR3 is TGCGCCAGCAGCTCGGGACAGTGGGGCTACACCTTC. Protein: CASSSGQWGYTF. This chain links TRBV5-1 with TRBJ1-2; TRBD1 matches at 7 bases. In germline, CDR1 is SGHRS, CDR2 YFSETQ. The ends lost 3 bases at V and 8 bases at J; junction bases unmatched: 4. This CDR3 has 12 residues.

The V gene is TRBV7-2, the J gene TRBJ2-1, with TRBD2 as a possible D gene (6 bases). The V end was cut by 5 bases, the J end by 12 bases, with 11 bases between. This CDR3 has 11 residues. Germline V lookup: CDR1 SGHTA, CDR2 FQGNSA. The CDR3 region is CASSQRLGQFF. As DNA, the CDR3 is TGTGCCAGCAGCCAAAGACTAGGGCAGTTCTTC.

The chain couples TRBV19 to TRBJ1-5, with 10 bases identical to TRBD1. V lost 4 bases, J lost 7 bases, and 10 bases stayed unmatched. Germline-derived CDR1 and CDR2 are LNHDA and SQIVND (reference sequence). The CDR3 sequence is 16 residues long. Here the CDR3 reads CASSTGQGVRGQPQHF. The CDR3 DNA reads as TGTGCCAGTAGTACAGGACAGGGGGTGAGGGGGCAGCCCCAGCATTTT.

The rearrangement links TRBV28 to TRBJ2-7; 13 nucleotides agree with TRBD2. V was clipped by 6 bases and J by 3 bases; unmatched bases: 8. Germline-derived CDR1 and CDR2 are MDHEN and SYDVKM. CDR3 size: 16 residues. The CDR3 spells CASSYQGLAGDYEQYF. In DNA form, the CDR3 reads TGTGCCAGCAGCTACCAAGGACTAGCGGGGGACTACGAGCAGTACTTC.

The chain links TRBV6-4 to TRBJ1-1; D is perhaps TRBD1 (6 bases). Germline CDR1 is MRHNA and CDR2 is SNTAGT. The CDR3 runs to 17 residues. V lost 0 bases and J lost 4, with 18 bases in between. Here the CDR3 DNA reads TGTGCCAGCAGTGACTCCCACAGGGCTGGGTTGGTCACTGAAGCTTTCTTT. Protein sequence: CASSDSHRAGLVTEAFF.

The sample holds one count of this clone. The chain is built from TRBV6-1 and TRBJ2-7, with 7 bases fitting TRBD1. Germline V CDR1 and CDR2: MNHNS, SASEGT. Unmatched junction bases numbered 10, after V lost 8 bases and J lost 0 bases. The CDR3 is 15 residues long. CDR3 loop: CASLGTDLSSYEQYF. CDR3 nucleotide sequence: TGTGCCAGCCTGGGGACAGACCTGAGCTCCTACGAGCAGTACTTC.

The V and J genes are TRBV28 and TRBJ1-1; TRBD1 might be the D (6 bases). V was shortened by 3 bases and J by 3 bases, with 17 bases between the two germline ends. Germline V gives CDR1 MDHEN, CDR2 SYDVKM. The CDR3 loop spans 16 amino acids. The CDR3 sequence: CASSFFSRGYDTEAFF. The DNA for the CDR3 is TGTGCCAGCAGTTTCTTCTCCAGGGGTTACGACACTGAAGCTTTCTTT.